The T cell receptor beta chain under discussion was sequenced for a study of T-cell memory formation after mild COVID-19. The table lists this clonotype with many counts. Its antigen is still unknown. The CDR3 loop spans 13 amino acids. The ends were cut back, 2 bases at V and 4 bases at J, with 5 bases in the middle. TCRdb recomputed calls from the 5' RACE reads with MiXCR, one row per CDR3 protein. The repertoire holds fewer than 50,000 distinct CDR3 sequences, with 7.3% as singletons. General study findings and limits: Certain responding clones were present in pre-infection memory, suggesting participation of cross-reactive memory.

This chain connects TRBV12-3 or TRBV12-4 to TRBJ2-2, with D unresolved. The TCR comes from a man between 18 and 29 years old who had mild COVID-19 (a few samples of this study predate the infection). Cell type and time point are not known. Sequences were obtained from PBMCs or a T cell subset sorted from them (not recorded which). CDR3 region: CASSLRSTGELFF. DNA for the CDR3: TGTGCCAGCAGTTTACGTAGCACCGGGGAGCTGTTTTTT.